One sample yielded the 30 T cell receptor beta chains listed below, sequenced in a study of blood T cell repertoires in COVID-19. Clones were sequenced by immunoSEQ multiplex PCR, and TCRdb holds only the in-frame ones, with some missing. This sample has 200,000 to 250,000 clones; roughly 90% occur once, and the top ten carry 4% to 5.5%. The sample taken for sequencing was peripheral blood. The receptor set was obtained from a middle-aged woman with acute or convalescent COVID-19.

As DNA, the CDR3 is TGTGCCAGCAGCCAAGTGTCTAGCGGGGGGTCCACAGATACGCAGTATTTT. It translates to CASSQVSSGGSTDTQYF. The chain couples TRBV3-1 (or the pseudogene TRBV3-2) to TRBJ2-3; TRBD2 matches at 11 bases. Trimming at V came to 1 base and at J to 2 bases, leaving 5 bases not matched to a gene. This CDR3 is 17 amino acids long. Germline CDR1 reads LGHDT; CDR2 reads YNNKEL (reference sequence).

V is TRBV7-7 and J is TRBJ2-5; tentative D call: TRBD2 (5 bases). Germline assignment: CDR1 SSHAT and CDR2 FNYEAQ (reference sequence). The CDR3 totals 15 residues. The ends were cut back, 5 bases at V and 1 base at J, with 14 bases in the middle. The CDR3 loop reads CASSPTGGRQETQYF. CDR3 bases: TGTGCCAGCAGCCCCACGGGCGGGCGCCAAGAGACCCAGTACTTC.

The chain links TRBV6-5 to TRBJ2-6; D unresolved. The germline V gene encodes CDR1 MNHEY and CDR2 SVGAGI. The CDR3 length is 15 residues. Trimming shortened V by 4 bases and J by 4 bases, and 11 bases separated the two germline ends. CDR3 coding DNA: TGTGCCAGCAGTTCGACATCGAGCGGGGCCAACGTCCTGACTTTC. It translates to CASSSTSSGANVLTF.

The rearrangement joins TRBV6-6 to TRBJ1-1; TRBD1 is a possible D gene (5 bases). Germline CDR1 reads MNHNY; CDR2 reads SVGAGI (reference sequence). The CDR3 runs 14 residues. V was trimmed by 8 bases and J by 1 base, leaving 14 bases between them. The CDR3 loop is CASSDPGPNTEAFF. The CDR3 bases are TGTGCCAGCTCCGACCCAGGGCCGAACACTGAAGCTTTCTTT.

The chain couples TRBV19 to TRBJ2-2; tentatively, D is TRBD1 (5 bases). CDR3 length equals 14 residues. V lost 4 bases to trimming and J lost 6 bases, with 12 bases between them. Germline V gene data show CDR1 as LNHDA and CDR2 as SQIVND (reference sequence). The CDR3 DNA sequence: TGTGCCAGTAGTACTTCAGGGATAGCCGGGGAGCTGTTTTTT. It translates to CASSTSGIAGELFF.

The V and J genes are TRBV5-1 and TRBJ1-4, with a weak D call TRBD1 (5 bases). The germline V gene encodes CDR1 SGHRS and CDR2 YFSETQ. The CDR3 runs 15 residues. V was pared by 5 bases and J by 0 bases, with 11 bases between. The CDR3 nucleotides read TGCGCCAGCAGTGGGACGGGGGCAACTAATGAAAAACTGTTTTTT. Amino acids: CASSGTGATNEKLFF.

This clone was seen a handful of times. CDR3 residues: CATSEQGGTEAFF. The CDR3 nucleotides read TGTGCCACCAGTGAGCAGGGGGGCACTGAAGCTTTCTTT. The genes are TRBV24-1 and TRBJ1-1; TRBD1 aligns across 7 bases. The CDR3 extends over 13 amino acids. Germline-derived CDR1 and CDR2 are KGHDR and SFDVKD. V trimming: 4 bases; J trimming: 4 bases; junction bases outside the gene matches: 2.

The gene calls are TRBV11-2 and TRBJ1-2; no definite D call. In germline, CDR1 is SGHAT, CDR2 FQNNGV. V was shortened by 3 bases and J by 5 bases, with 7 bases between the two germline ends. The CDR3 has 12 amino acids. CDR3 DNA: TGTGCCAGCAGCTTTGGAGGGTATGGCTACACCTTC. Translated, it gives CASSFGGYGYTF.

This sequence joins TRBV5-4 and TRBJ2-3; no clear D. The CDR3 contains 13 residues. Germline loops: CDR1 SGHNT, CDR2 YYREEE (reference sequence). Trimming took off 2 bases at V and 4 bases at J, with 8 bases between the two ends. CDR3 nucleotide sequence: TGTGCCAGCAGCTTATTGGGCGCAGATACGCAGTATTTT. This encodes CASSLLGADTQYF.

This clone was detected only once. This chain joins TRBV29-1 and TRBJ2-3, with TRBD2 as a possible D gene (7 bases). V was trimmed by 7 bases and J by 2 bases, leaving 13 bases between them. The length of the CDR3 is 13 residues. In germline, CDR1 is SQVTM, CDR2 ANQGSEA. CDR3 protein: CSGEGGNTDTQYF. CDR3 coding DNA: TGCAGCGGCGAGGGGGGGAACACAGATACGCAGTATTTT.

The rearrangement links TRBV27 to TRBJ1-2; TRBD1 matches 8 bases. CDR3 length: 14 residues. Trimming cost V 3 bases and J 6 bases; bases outside gene matches: 6. CDR1 is MNHEY, CDR2 SMNVEV, per germline (reference sequence). In DNA form, the CDR3 reads TGTGCCAGCAGTTTTATCCAGGGGGCTGATGGCTACACCTTC. Its translation is CASSFIQGADGYTF.

The chain carries TRBV19 and TRBJ2-3; 7 bases are shared with TRBD2. V dropped 9 bases and J dropped 1; count of bases not matched to a gene: 22. Germline V gives CDR1 LNHDA, CDR2 SQIVND (reference sequence). This CDR3 comprises 19 residues. In DNA, the CDR3 is TGTGCCAGCACCACCCCTTGGGGGGGGGAAGCCCCGCGCACAGATACGCAGTATTTT. It is translated as CASTTPWGGEAPRTDTQYF.

The rearrangement uses TRBV7-9 and TRBJ2-3, with a tentative D call TRBD2 (7 bases). The CDR3 consists of 16 residues. V was clipped by 1 base and J by 0 bases, with 11 bases between them. The germline V gene encodes CDR1 SEHNR and CDR2 FQNEAQ (reference sequence). CDR3 sequence (DNA): TGTGCCAGCAGCTTAGACGCGGGGGCAAGCACAGATACGCAGTATTTT. Translated: CASSLDAGASTDTQYF.

CDR3 in amino acids: CASSQPVRVFNNSPLHF. CDR3 sequence (DNA): TGCGCCAGCAGCCAGCCCGTACGGGTTTTCAATAATTCACCCCTCCACTTT. The J gene is TRBJ1-6, the V gene TRBV4-1; D gene uncertain. The germline gives CDR1 MGHRA, CDR2 YSYEKL. The V and J ends lost 3 bases and 5 bases respectively, with 17 bases between them. There are 17 residues in the CDR3.

V usage is TRBV6-5 and J usage is TRBJ1-2; D gene ambiguous. Trimming pared 2 bases from V and 7 bases from J, leaving 11 bases between. The germline V gene encodes CDR1 MNHEY and CDR2 SVGAGI. This CDR3 comprises 13 residues. In DNA form, the CDR3 reads TGTGCCAGCAGTTACGAGGCGGGGAGTGGCTACACCTTC. It is translated as CASSYEAGSGYTF.

This chain links TRBV2 with TRBJ1-1; weak D call: TRBD1 (5 bases). V shed 3 bases and J shed 1 base, with 15 bases lying between them. The CDR3 totals 16 residues. Germline CDR1 is SNHLY and CDR2 is FYNNEI. DNA for the CDR3: TGTGCCAGCAGTGACATTCTGGACACATGGAACACTGAAGCTTTCTTT. Encoded protein: CASSDILDTWNTEAFF.

This clone was seen only a few times. V is TRBV12-3 or TRBV12-4 and J is TRBJ1-6; D possibly corresponds to TRBD1 (5 bases). The CDR3 runs 13 residues. Trimming pared 7 bases from V and 5 bases from J, leaving 9 bases between. The CDR3 DNA reads as TGTGCCAGCAAAAGCAGGGATAATTCACCCCTCCACTTT. Translated: CASKSRDNSPLHF.

This chain's CDR3 is CATHDGQGAIYGYTF. The CDR3 nucleotides read TGTGCCACCCACGATGGACAGGGAGCAATATATGGCTACACCTTC. The chain carries TRBV6-6 and TRBJ1-2; TRBD1 matches at 8 bases. This CDR3 is built from 15 residues. After removal of 10 bases from V and 5 bases from J, the junction contained 15 bases not matched to a gene. Germline lookup yields CDR1 MNHNY and CDR2 SVGAGI (reference sequence).

This clone was found once. The chain uses TRBV12-3 or TRBV12-4 and TRBJ1-2; D is unclear. With 3 bases removed from V and 4 bases from J, the gap between germline ends came to 9 bases. The CDR3 totals 13 residues. CDR3 in DNA: TGTGCCAGCAGTTTTCAGACACTCTATGGCTACACCTTC. It codes for CASSFQTLYGYTF.

The chain recombines TRBV27 with TRBJ1-2; weak D call: TRBD1 (6 bases). V gave up 5 bases and J gave up 5 bases, with 21 bases separating them. The CDR3 totals 16 residues. Germline values: CDR1 MNHEY, CDR2 SMNVEV (reference sequence). The CDR3 region has the DNA TGTGCCAGCAGTCAGTTACACAGGGAATGGGGGTATGGCTACACCTTC. Its protein product is CASSQLHREWGYGYTF.

The V call is TRBV10-2, the J call TRBJ2-3; D remains unclear. The CDR3 sequence is 13 residues long. CDR1 is WSHSY, CDR2 SAAADI, per germline. Trimming removed 6 bases at V and 3 bases at J, with 10 bases between. The CDR3 loop is CASRLYRTDTQYF. CDR3 DNA sequence: TGCGCCAGCAGGTTATACAGAACAGATACGCAGTATTTT.

The chain joins TRBV7-9 to TRBJ1-5; a possible D gene is TRBD1 (5 bases). Per the germline V gene, CDR1 is SEHNR and CDR2 is FQNEAQ (reference sequence). The V end was cut by 4 bases, the J end by 6 bases, with 13 bases between. CDR3 length: 14 amino acids. CDR3 region: CASSSQGFGQPQHF. CDR3 DNA sequence: TGTGCCAGCAGCTCCCAGGGATTTGGTCAGCCCCAGCATTTT. The full variable domain, rest sourced from reference TRBV7-9 and TRBJ1-5, is DTGVSQNPRHKITKRGQNVTFRCDPISEHNRLYWYRQTLGQGPEFLTYFQNEAQLEKSRLLSDRFSAERPKGSFSTLEIQRTEQGDSAMYLCASSSQGFGQPQHFGDGTRLSIL.

V usage is TRBV24-1 and J usage is TRBJ2-3; 9 bases agree with TRBD2. Germline CDR1 reads KGHDR; CDR2 reads SFDVKD. This CDR3 has 16 amino acids. The J segment lost 2 bases and the V segment lost 5 bases, leaving 7 bases of the junction unmatched. The CDR3 sequence is CATSVAGGPTTDTQYF. The CDR3 DNA is TGTGCCACCAGTGTCGCGGGGGGGCCGACCACAGATACGCAGTATTTT.

The V gene is TRBV7-9, the J gene TRBJ1-2; D perhaps matches TRBD1 (6 bases). V was cut by 4 bases and J by 4 bases, with 16 bases left in between. This CDR3 has 15 amino acids. Germline CDR1 is SEHNR and CDR2 is FQNEAQ (reference sequence). CDR3 DNA: TGTGCCAGCAGCTCCTCCGTGGGGGCGGGCTATGGCTACACCTTC. Translating gives CASSSSVGAGYGYTF.

The rearrangement uses TRBV4-2 and TRBJ1-5; the match to TRBD1 covers 11 bases. This CDR3 is built from 16 residues. CDR1 is LGHNA, CDR2 YNFKEQ, per germline. J lost 2 bases, V lost 2 bases, and 2 bases had no gene match. CDR3 nucleotide sequence: TGTGCCAGCAGCCAACCGGGACAGGGGGGCAATCAGCCCCAGCATTTT. This codes for CASSQPGQGGNQPQHF.

V gene TRBV5-4 combines with J gene TRBJ2-3; 7 positions match TRBD1. The germline gives CDR1 SGHNT, CDR2 YYREEE (reference sequence). After removal of 0 bases from V and 4 bases from J, the junction contained 2 bases not matched to a gene. The CDR3 runs to 14 residues. CDR3: CASSLVGGPDTQYF. CDR3 sequence (DNA): TGTGCCAGCAGCTTGGTAGGGGGCCCAGATACGCAGTATTTT.

This clone was detected a few times. V is TRBV2 and J is TRBJ1-4, with 7 bases fitting TRBD1. The CDR3 runs 16 residues. Germline V gene data show CDR1 as SNHLY and CDR2 as FYNNEI. J was trimmed by 0 bases and V by 6 bases; bases with no gene match: 7. CDR3 region: CASSRTTGATNEKLFF. DNA for the CDR3: TGTGCCAGCAGCCGAACCACAGGGGCAACTAATGAAAAACTGTTTTTT. Combining the CDR3 with reference TRBV2 and TRBJ1-4 gives the whole variable domain EPEVTQTPSHQVTQMGQEVILRCVPISNHLYFYWYRQILGQKVEFLVSFYNNEISEKSEIFDDQFSVERPDGSNFTLKIRSTKLEDSAMYFCASSRTTGATNEKLFFGSGTQLSVL.

The rearrangement joins TRBV7-6 to TRBJ2-1; 8 bases are a match to TRBD1. The CDR3 loop spans 13 amino acids. The V gene end was trimmed by 5 bases and the J gene end by 14 bases; junction bases not matched to a gene: 11. The germline V gene has CDR1 SGHVS and CDR2 FNYEAQ. The CDR3 loop is CASSRAGDRGKFF. DNA for the CDR3: TGTGCCAGCAGCCGCGCCGGTGACAGGGGCAAGTTCTTC.

Concerning this clone itself: Other DNA sequences within the sample encode an identical CDR3. The rearrangement links TRBV4-1 to TRBJ1-2, with unresolved D. Trimming left V 1 base short and J 4 bases short, with 7 bases between. Germline V CDR1 and CDR2: MGHRA, YSYEKL. The CDR3 is made up of 13 amino acids. This CDR3 is CASSQGPGYGYTF. The DNA for the CDR3 is TGCGCCAGCAGCCAAGGGCCTGGCTATGGCTACACCTTC.

V is TRBV5-1 and J is TRBJ1-6, with 10 bases matching TRBD1. CDR1 is SGHRS, CDR2 YFSETQ, per germline. The CDR3 sequence is 16 residues long. V gave up 3 bases and J gave up 2 bases; unmatched junction bases: 2. CDR3 residues: CASSSGTGAYNSPLHF. The CDR3 DNA follows: TGCGCCAGCAGCTCCGGGACAGGGGCCTATAATTCACCCCTCCACTTT.